The 3 T cell receptor beta chains below come from one sample, sequenced in a study of T cell changes during pregnancy in multiple sclerosis. The assay was immunoSEQ multiplex PCR, and TCRdb's table has in-frame clones only and misses some. The sample holds 15,000 to 20,000 clones, over 70% seen once. The sample here was CD8+ T cells from peripheral blood mononuclear cells, taken in the third trimester of pregnancy. These receptors all stem from a female donor in good health, enrolled as a control in a pregnancy study.

V is TRBV7-8 and J is TRBJ2-7; TRBD1 aligns across 10 bases. Germline V lookup: CDR1 SGHVS, CDR2 FQNEAQ. The CDR3 length is 14 residues. V was clipped by 5 bases and J by 2 bases; unmatched bases: 3. The CDR3 region is CASSLGTGAYEQYF. CDR3 sequence (DNA): TGTGCCAGCAGCCTTGGGACAGGGGCCTACGAGCAGTACTTC. Filled out from reference TRBV7-8 and TRBJ2-7, the complete variable domain reads GAGVSQSPRYKVAKRGQDVALRCDPISGHVSLFWYQQALGQGPEFLTYFQNEAQLDKSGLPSDRFFAERPEGSVSTLKIQRTQQEDSAVYLCASSLGTGAYEQYFGPGTRLTVT.

The chain is built from TRBV15 and TRBJ2-3, with 12 bases that match TRBD2. With V trimmed by 0 bases and J by 3 bases, 7 bases remained unmatched. The length of the CDR3 is 18 residues. Germline CDR1 is LNHNV and CDR2 is YYDKDF (reference sequence). CDR3 residues: CATSRDKLAGGMTDTQYF. The CDR3 DNA reads TGTGCCACCAGCAGAGATAAGCTAGCGGGGGGGATGACAGATACGCAGTATTTT.

The chain carries TRBV6-5 and TRBJ2-5, with 11 positions matching TRBD1. Trimming cost V 5 bases and J 5 bases; bases outside gene matches: 7. CDR3 size: 15 residues. Germline assignment: CDR1 MNHEY and CDR2 SVGAGI. CDR3 sequence: CASSRTGGMGETQYF. CDR3 nucleotide sequence: TGTGCCAGCAGTCGGACAGGGGGCATGGGGGAGACCCAGTACTTC.